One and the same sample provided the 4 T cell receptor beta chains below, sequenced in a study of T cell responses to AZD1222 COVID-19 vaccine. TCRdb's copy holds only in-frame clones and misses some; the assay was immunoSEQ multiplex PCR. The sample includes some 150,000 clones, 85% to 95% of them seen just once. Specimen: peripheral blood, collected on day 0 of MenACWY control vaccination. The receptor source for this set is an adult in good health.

In nucleotides, the CDR3 is TGTGCCAGCAGCAGGGGGGGCCAAGAGACCCAGTACTTC. Encoded protein: CASSRGGQETQYF. This chain joins TRBV13 and TRBJ2-5; D might be TRBD2 (7 bases). Between the trimmed V and J ends, which lost 5 bases and 1 base, there was a span of 8 bases. The CDR3 is made up of 13 amino acids. Germline CDR1 is PRHDT and CDR2 is FYEKMQ (reference sequence).

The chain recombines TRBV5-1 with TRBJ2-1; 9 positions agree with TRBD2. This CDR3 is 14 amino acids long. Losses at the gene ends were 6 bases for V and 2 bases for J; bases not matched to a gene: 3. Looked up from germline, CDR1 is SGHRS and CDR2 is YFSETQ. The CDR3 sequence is CASKASGTYNEQFF. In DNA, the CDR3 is TGCGCCAGCAAGGCTAGCGGGACCTACAATGAGCAGTTCTTC.

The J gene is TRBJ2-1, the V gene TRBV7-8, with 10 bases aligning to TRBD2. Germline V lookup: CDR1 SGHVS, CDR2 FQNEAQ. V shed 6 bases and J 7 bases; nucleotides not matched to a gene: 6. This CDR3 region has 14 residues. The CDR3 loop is CASSLSGGSNEQFF. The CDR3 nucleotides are TGTGCCAGCAGTCTTAGCGGGGGGAGTAATGAGCAGTTCTTC.

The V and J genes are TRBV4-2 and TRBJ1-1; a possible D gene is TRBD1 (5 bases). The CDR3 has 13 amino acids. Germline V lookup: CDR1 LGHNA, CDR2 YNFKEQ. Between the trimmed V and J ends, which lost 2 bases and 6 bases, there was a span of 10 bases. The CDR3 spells CASSQWGGAEAFF. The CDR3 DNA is TGTGCCAGCAGCCAATGGGGGGGGGCTGAAGCTTTCTTT.